This T cell receptor beta chain was documented in a study of shared clonotypes between healthy human individuals. Overall study: A donor's plate count was three for CD4 naive and three for CD4 memory; CD8 naive had two and CD8 memory one.

The study's findings and limits: Shared clonotypes across all four donors exceeded non-shared ones in generation probability.

CDR3 length: 14 amino acids. Germline assignment: CDR1 SGHNT and CDR2 YYREEE (reference sequence). V was pared by 1 base and J by 5 bases, with 12 bases between. In the case of this clone: Its antigen is undetermined.

Libraries were prepared by immunoSEQ multiplex PCR; TCRdb keeps only in-frame clonotypes and omits some of them. The data hold about 1.1 million clones, with 70% to 80% observed a single time. The sequencing input was memory CD4+ T cells from PBMCs. Subset: CD45RA-negative fraction. This receptor was taken from a man younger than 35 in good health. Some clones in this sample may be carry-over from other donors' samples. The V and J genes are TRBV5-4 and TRBJ2-5; D gene ambiguous. The CDR3 here is CASSLIIEAETQYF. The CDR3 coding sequence is TGTGCCAGCAGCTTGATAATAGAAGCGGAGACCCAGTACTTC.